This T cell receptor beta chain was found in a study of cytomegalovirus exposure and HLA in healthy donors. In the study overall: The roughly 670 first-cohort repertoires shared a platform with the 130 or so validation repertoires, as reported in a later analysis. Findings of the study overall: The investigators catalogued some 150 TCR beta chains as cytomegalovirus-associated. Whilst most TCR sequences proved rare, a subset of public TCRs occurred across many donors.

CDR3 length: 16 amino acids. The trim removed 2 bases at V and 4 bases at J, leaving 6 bases unmatched. Germline V gene sequence: CDR1 SNHLY, CDR2 FYNNEI. Separation from the roughly 670-subject first cohort characterized the approximately 120-subject validation cohort, to which the donors belonged. To note about this clone: Its matching antigen is unknown.

Generated by immunoSEQ multiplex PCR, the TCRdb table keeps only in-frame clones and is missing some. The repertoire consists of 330,000 or so clones, with more than 80% occurring once and the leading ten covering around 0.8%. The source of this sequence is a woman younger than 35 in good health and CMV-seronegative. The sequenced sample consisted of PBMCs. The gene calls are TRBV2 and TRBJ1-3; 9 bases are shared with TRBD1. The CDR3 reads CASSEWGTGFGNTIYF. The CDR3 DNA follows: TGTGCCAGCAGTGAATGGGGGACAGGGTTCGGAAACACCATATATTTT.